The 27 T cell receptor beta chains presented below share a single source sample, sequenced in a study of response to subunit inactivated influenza vaccine. TCRdb itself ran the RT-PCR reads through MiXCR, one entry per CDR3 protein. The table has roughly 670,000 distinct CDR3 sequences, 12% to 15% seen once. The starting material was PBMCs from blood, obtained roughly 2 weeks before vaccination. These TCRs come from a man between 50 and 59 years old who received an inactivated influenza vaccine.

This clonotype was counted only a few times. The V call is TRBV7-2, the J call TRBJ2-2, with D uncertain. Trimming cost V 5 bases and J 6 bases, with 16 bases left between them. This CDR3 has 15 amino acids. Germline lookup yields CDR1 SGHTA and CDR2 FQGNSA. The CDR3 sequence is CASSRYETRSGELFF. The CDR3 nucleotides read TGTGCCAGCAGCCGCTATGAAACGAGGTCCGGGGAGCTGTTTTTT.

V gene TRBV3-1 combines with J gene TRBJ2-3, with a tentative D call TRBD1 (6 bases). V was pared by 3 bases and J by 1 base, with 14 bases between. Germline assignment: CDR1 LGHDT and CDR2 YNNKEL (reference sequence). CDR3 length: 16 residues. CDR3 sequence reads: CASSHIGQMGTDTQYF. CDR3 bases: TGTGCCAGCAGCCACATCGGACAGATGGGCACAGATACGCAGTATTTT.

This clonotype was seen only a few times. The chain has TRBV7-9 and TRBJ1-5; D remains unclear. CDR1 is SEHNR and CDR2 is FQNEAQ in the germline V gene (reference sequence). The ends were cut back, 5 bases at V and 2 bases at J, with 13 bases in the middle. The CDR3 is made up of 15 amino acids. CDR3 sequence reads: CASSREGMGNQPQHF. The DNA for the CDR3 is TGTGCCAGCAGCCGGGAGGGTATGGGCAATCAGCCCCAGCATTTT.

In its sample, this clonotype was seen a few times. This sequence joins TRBV20-1 and TRBJ2-3; possibly TRBD2 for D (7 bases). Trimming cost V 6 bases and J 3 bases, with 19 bases left between them. This CDR3 contains 15 residues. The germline gives CDR1 DFQATT, CDR2 SNEGSKA (reference sequence). CDR3 nucleotides: TGCAGTGCCCCCGGGGGCGGGAGTCCTACAGATACGCAGTATTTT. Translated: CSAPGGGSPTDTQYF.

The J gene is TRBJ2-2, the V gene TRBV5-1; 8 positions match TRBD1. CDR1 and CDR2 (germline): SGHRS, YFSETQ. Losses at the gene ends were 4 bases for V and 0 bases for J; bases not matched to a gene: 2. The CDR3 is 15 residues long. CDR3 loop: CASSDRGANTGELFF. For the CDR3, the DNA is TGCGCCAGCAGCGACAGGGGTGCGAACACCGGGGAGCTGTTTTTT.

V gene TRBV9 combines with J gene TRBJ2-7; TRBD2 is a possible D gene (5 bases). V was shortened by 4 bases and J by 2 bases, with 16 bases between the two germline ends. The CDR3 spans 15 residues. Per the germline V gene, CDR1 is SGDLS and CDR2 is YYNGEE. Here the CDR3 DNA reads TGTGCCAGCAGCCCCCTTCCGGGAACTACCTACGAGCAGTACTTC. It specifies CASSPLPGTTYEQYF.

The chain carries TRBV6-5 and TRBJ1-2; D is ambiguous. The CDR3 totals 15 residues. Germline V CDR1 and CDR2: MNHEY, SVGAGI. Between the trimmed V and J ends, which lost 4 bases and 5 bases, there was a span of 17 bases. CDR3 residues: CASSSSLRSGYGYTF. The CDR3 bases are TGTGCCAGCAGTTCCTCACTCCGAAGTGGGTATGGCTACACCTTC.

This clonotype was detected only a few times. The genes are TRBV27 and TRBJ2-7, with TRBD2 matching over 13 bases. The germline CDR1 and CDR2 sequences are MNHEY and SMNVEV (reference sequence). V was clipped by 0 bases and J by 1 base; unmatched bases: 6. The CDR3 is 18 amino acids. DNA for the CDR3: TGTGCCAGCAGTTTATCGAGACTAGCGGGAGGTCGGTCCTACGAGCAGTACTTC. It codes for CASSLSRLAGGRSYEQYF.

The rearrangement joins TRBV4-3 to TRBJ2-1, with unresolved D. V lost 1 base and J 3 bases, leaving 10 bases between the germline ends. Germline CDR1 LGHNA, CDR2 YSLEER. This CDR3 is 15 amino acids long. The CDR3 sequence is CASSQAPVNYNEQFF. The CDR3 DNA sequence: TGCGCCAGCAGCCAAGCGCCAGTAAACTACAATGAGCAGTTCTTC.

CDR3 sequence (DNA): TGTGCCATCAGAAATGACAGGAATCAGCCCCAGCATTTT. Translating it yields CAIRNDRNQPQHF. The chain recombines TRBV10-3 with TRBJ1-5; D might be TRBD1 (6 bases). Trimming cost V 6 bases and J 4 bases, with 10 bases left between them. Germline CDR1 ENHRY, CDR2 SYGVKD. This CDR3 contains 13 residues.

Ten or more counts support this clonotype. The V and J genes are TRBV5-1 and TRBJ2-1; 7 nucleotides align to TRBD2. The CDR3 runs 17 residues. Germline V gene sequence: CDR1 SGHRS, CDR2 YFSETQ. V was pared by 6 bases and J by 7 bases, with 19 bases of the junction left unmatched. The CDR3 region has the DNA TGCGCCAGCAAAAAACGGAGCGGGGAGGGCCCCTCTAATGAGCAGTTCTTC. This encodes CASKKRSGEGPSNEQFF.

A few counts support this clonotype. The chain uses TRBV2 and TRBJ2-1; no clear D. This CDR3 contains 15 residues. Germline CDR1 is SNHLY and CDR2 is FYNNEI. The V end was cut by 0 bases, the J end by 0 bases, with 6 bases between. The CDR3 bases are TGTGCCAGCAGTGAAGCCGCAAGCTCCTACAATGAGCAGTTCTTC. This codes for CASSEAASSYNEQFF.

This clonotype was picked up a small number of times. The chain is built from TRBV6-1 and TRBJ2-7; the D is unclear. V lost 3 bases to trimming and J lost 4 bases, with 7 bases between them. Germline V gives CDR1 MNHNS, CDR2 SASEGT. The CDR3 is 12 amino acids. The CDR3 region has the DNA TGTGCCAGCAGTGATTGGGGTTACGAGCAGTACTTC. Encoded protein: CASSDWGYEQYF.

This chain joins TRBV5-1 and TRBJ1-2; D ambiguous. Germline CDR1 and CDR2: SGHRS and YFSETQ. The CDR3 sequence is 15 residues long. V lost 0 bases and J 5 bases, leaving 14 bases between the germline ends. CDR3 DNA: TGCGCCAGCAGCTTGGCATCCAGGACGAATTATGGCTACACCTTC. It codes for CASSLASRTNYGYTF.

The chain is built from TRBV9 and TRBJ2-5, with D hard to call. The CDR3 runs to 14 residues. Germline values: CDR1 SGDLS, CDR2 YYNGEE. The V end was cut by 3 bases, the J end by 3 bases, with 12 bases between. This CDR3 reads CASSGGSIEETQYF. The CDR3, as DNA: TGTGCCAGCAGCGGAGGATCTATAGAAGAGACCCAGTACTTC. Combining the CDR3 with reference TRBV9 and TRBJ2-5 gives the whole variable domain DSGVTQTPKHLITATGQRVTLRCSPRSGDLSVYWYQQSLDQGLQFLIQYYNGEERAKGNILERFSAQQFPDLHSELNLSSLELGDSALYFCASSGGSIEETQYFGPGTRLLVL.

Only a few counts were recorded for this clonotype. V gene TRBV20-1 combines with J gene TRBJ2-7, with D hard to call. The V end lost 3 bases, the J end lost 6 bases, and 15 bases lay between the germline ends. This CDR3 region has 13 residues. CDR1 and CDR2 (germline): DFQATT, SNEGSKA (reference sequence). CDR3 region: CSASFGSFGEQYF. CDR3 nucleotides: TGCAGTGCTAGTTTTGGCAGCTTCGGCGAGCAGTACTTC.

The genes are TRBV15 and TRBJ1-1; D is possibly TRBD1 (6 bases). In germline, CDR1 is LNHNV, CDR2 YYDKDF (reference sequence). V lost 3 bases to trimming and J lost 10 bases, with 15 bases between them. The CDR3 contains 13 residues. For the CDR3, the DNA is TGTGCCACCAGCAGCCTGACAGGAAGAGGAGCTTTCTTT. As protein: CATSSLTGRGAFF.

This clonotype came up a few times. The rearrangement uses TRBV4-3 and TRBJ1-5; D remains ambiguous. The CDR3 is 15 residues long. Trimming cost V 0 bases and J 2 bases, with 8 bases left between them. CDR1 is LGHNA and CDR2 is YSLEER in the germline V gene. This CDR3 is CASSQDTSGNQPQHF. In DNA form, the CDR3 reads TGCGCCAGCAGCCAAGACACGTCTGGCAATCAGCCCCAGCATTTT.

The CDR3 loop is CSAPSGVTGGVADTQYF. The CDR3 DNA sequence: TGCAGTGCTCCCTCCGGAGTGACGGGAGGGGTTGCAGATACGCAGTATTTT. The chain joins TRBV20-1 to TRBJ2-3; TRBD2 matches at 8 bases. CDR1 DFQATT and CDR2 SNEGSKA come from the germline V gene (reference sequence). The junction had 17 bases not matched to a gene; V was cut back by 5 bases and J by 4 bases. CDR3 size: 17 residues.

The chain has TRBV10-3 and TRBJ2-1, with TRBD2 identical over 7 bases. The V segment lost 4 bases and the J segment 0 bases; nucleotides outside the gene matches: 9. The CDR3 extends over 17 amino acids. The germline V gene encodes CDR1 ENHRY and CDR2 SYGVKD. The CDR3 sequence: CAISGDQRGGSYNEQFF. The CDR3 nucleotides read TGTGCCATCAGTGGCGATCAGCGGGGAGGCTCCTACAATGAGCAGTTCTTC.

This clonotype has a handful of counts. As DNA, the CDR3 is TGTGCCAGCAGTTCAGAGAGGAACTATGGCTACACCTTC. Its protein is CASSSERNYGYTF. The chain employs TRBV3-1 and TRBJ1-2; D unclear. The V end was cut by 6 bases, the J end by 2 bases, with 10 bases between. The CDR3 consists of 13 residues. The germline gives CDR1 LGHDT, CDR2 YNNKEL (reference sequence).

This clonotype has a handful of counts. The chain combines TRBV10-3 with TRBJ1-2; D is unresolved. V lost 4 bases and J lost 8, with 20 bases in between. The CDR3 is 15 residues long. The germline V gene has CDR1 ENHRY and CDR2 SYGVKD. CDR3 sequence: CAISATSVGPMGYTF. CDR3 DNA: TGTGCCATCAGTGCTACCAGTGTTGGCCCAATGGGCTACACCTTC.

The rearrangement links TRBV12-3 or TRBV12-4 to TRBJ2-7, with D perhaps being TRBD1 or TRBD2 (5 bases each). The CDR3 covers 13 residues. The ends were cut back, 6 bases at V and 7 bases at J, with 16 bases in the middle. The CDR3 DNA follows: TGTGCCAGCAGCCTACCCGGGTGGGGGGAGCAGTACTTC. The encoded protein is CASSLPGWGEQYF.

This clonotype was detected only a few times. The chain has TRBV14 and TRBJ2-7, with 13 bases matching TRBD2. Trimming removed 6 bases from V and 6 bases from J; junction bases left unmatched: 8. This CDR3 has 15 residues. Germline CDR1 is SGHDN and CDR2 is FVKESK. CDR3 DNA sequence: TGTGCCAGCAGTCGGACTAGCGGGAGTTTGGTCGAGCAGTACTTC. Translated, it gives CASSRTSGSLVEQYF.

This clonotype occurred many times. V gene TRBV14 combines with J gene TRBJ2-2, with 7 bases lining up with TRBD1. Germline values: CDR1 SGHDN, CDR2 FVKESK. The CDR3 spans 17 residues. V was pared by 3 bases and J by 4 bases, with 11 bases of the junction left unmatched. In nucleotides, the CDR3 is TGTGCCAGCAGCCAGAAGTTCGGGACAGTCCTCACCGGGGAGCTGTTTTTT. It specifies CASSQKFGTVLTGELFF. Drawing the rest from reference TRBV14 and TRBJ2-2, the complete variable domain is EAGVTQFPSHSVIEKGQTVTLRCDPISGHDNLYWYRRVMGKEIKFLLHFVKESKQDESGMPNNRFLAERTGGTYSTLKVQPAELEDSGVYFCASSQKFGTVLTGELFFGEGSRLTVL.

This clonotype was detected only a few times. CDR3: CAISGRDRGNLYEQYF. The CDR3 DNA reads as TGTGCCATCAGTGGCCGGGACAGGGGGAACCTTTACGAGCAGTACTTC. The rearrangement joins TRBV10-3 to TRBJ2-7, with 11 bases matching TRBD1. The CDR3 contains 16 residues. V was pared by 4 bases and J by 4 bases, with 9 bases of the junction left unmatched. Germline assignment: CDR1 ENHRY and CDR2 SYGVKD.

This clonotype was picked up a small number of times. The rearrangement uses TRBV13 and TRBJ2-7, with D perhaps TRBD2 (6 bases). V was cut by 5 bases and J by 7 bases, with 18 bases left in between. The CDR3 is 14 residues long. CDR1 is PRHDT and CDR2 is FYEKMQ in the germline V gene (reference sequence). The CDR3 here is CASSPRLGGGEQYF. The CDR3, as DNA: TGTGCCAGCAGCCCCCGTCTCGGGGGAGGAGAGCAGTACTTC.